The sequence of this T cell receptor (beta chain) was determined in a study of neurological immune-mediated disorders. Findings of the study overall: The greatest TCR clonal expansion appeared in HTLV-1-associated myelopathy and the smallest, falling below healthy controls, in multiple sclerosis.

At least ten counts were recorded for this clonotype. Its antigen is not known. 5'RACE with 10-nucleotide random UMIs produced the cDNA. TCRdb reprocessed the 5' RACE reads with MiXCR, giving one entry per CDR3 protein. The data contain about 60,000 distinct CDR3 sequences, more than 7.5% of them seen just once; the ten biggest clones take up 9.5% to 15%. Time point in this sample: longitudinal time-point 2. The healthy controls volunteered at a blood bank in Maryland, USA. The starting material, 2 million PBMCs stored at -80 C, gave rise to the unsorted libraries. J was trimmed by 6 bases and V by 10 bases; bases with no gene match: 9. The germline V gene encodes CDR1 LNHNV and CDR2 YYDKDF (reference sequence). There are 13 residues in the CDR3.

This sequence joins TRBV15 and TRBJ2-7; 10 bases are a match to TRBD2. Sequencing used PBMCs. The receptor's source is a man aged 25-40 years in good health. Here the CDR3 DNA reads TGTGCCAGCCGCTCTAGCGGGAGTAGCGAGCAGTACTTC. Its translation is CASRSSGSSEQYF.